Sequencing of this T cell receptor beta chain was carried out in a study of blood T cell repertoires in COVID-19. Study-level background: Samples taken during acute and convalescent COVID-19 were collected in the United States, Italy and Spain. Sources were T cells, B-cell-depleted T cells, or PBMCs; the material itself was cDNA or gDNA.

This clone has only a few counts. In germline, CDR1 is MGHRA, CDR2 YSYEKL. The CDR3 runs 16 residues. V shed 4 bases, J shed 3 bases, and the junction held 11 bases outside the gene matches. Per the study methods: How many nucleated cells were present was estimated from reference gene primer amplification. Produced via immunoSEQ multiplex PCR; TCRdb's table is partial and in-frame only. V and J calls and clone size follow that table, whereas D and trimming were derived from the DNA. The table has 250,000 or so clones, approximately 90% seen once. No more than 2 weeks before study entry, exposed participants had met a case of COVID-19.

The sample was PBMCs or T cells enriched from blood (not recorded which). The clonotype originates from a man aged 40-50 years who had been exposed to COVID-19. The V call is TRBV4-1, the J call TRBJ1-1, with 7 nucleotides matching TRBD1. The CDR3 is CASSPRQGLTDTEAFF. The CDR3 DNA sequence: TGCGCCAGCAGCCCTCGACAGGGTTTGACGGACACTGAAGCTTTCTTT.